The sequence of this T cell receptor beta chain was determined in a study of shared clonotypes between healthy human individuals (dated by TCRdb to the early 2020s). In terms of the full investigation: A couple of women and a few men aged 18 to 49 years were included in the cohort. For each donor, CD4 naive and CD4 memory were each given three plates, CD8 naive was given two plates, and CD8 memory was given one plate. To estimate repertoire size and how much clonotypes are shared between individuals, the study performed deep sequencing of blood TCR repertoires from five healthy adults. Libraries were prepared and TCR repertoires were sequenced by different laboratories using diverse techniques, in order to increase sequencing depth and limit assay-specific biases. Each donor's leukapheresis produced roughly between roughly 0.85 and 10 billion PBMCs.

Healthy HIV-negative adults with no recently reported acute infections or vaccinations were included as donors. All donors were Caucasian adults living in Nashville, Tennessee, USA. CD4+ T cells were enriched through magnetic negative selection, after which naive cells were positively selected on CD45RA and the remaining negative fraction served as the memory subset. After blood collection by leukapheresis, PBMCs were isolated using Ficoll-Histopaque density gradient centrifugation and then cryopreserved in the vapor phase of liquid nitrogen. Purity and quantity of every magnetically sorted T cell population were checked by analytical flow cytometry. Genomic DNA was isolated from each sorted fraction and quantified by UV absorbance on a Nanodrop 2000c. The germline V gene encodes CDR1 SGHRS and CDR2 YFSETQ. The CDR3, cysteine through phenylalanine, is 16 amino acids long. Kept here is only the CDR3 DNA, which spans 48 bases and is read in frame from base 1. The V end gives up 0 bases and the J end 4 bases, leaving 3 bases in the junction not matched to a gene.

The study at large found these results: Sharing across a handful of donors was observed for around 4.8% of naive CD4, 3.5% of naive CD8, over 2% of memory CD4, and around 0.4% of memory CD8 clonotypes. Compared with non-shared clonotypes, clonotypes shared by all four sorted-subset donors had higher generation probabilities. Incomplete sequencing was indicated by rarefaction of sorted-subset datasets, despite the large sequencing depth. Sampling was limited to blood, and TCR repertoires in tissue likely differ from TCR repertoires in blood. The small number of donors limited the genetic and exposure-history diversity represented. Pairwise subsampling indicated that sequencing depth was expected to affect the degree of clonotype sharing among donors. Naive subsets generally had larger estimated clonotype richness than memory subsets.

As for this clone: Its antigen has not been determined. Within one base of it there is no much larger clone, and no base qualities were kept. Distinct nucleotide sequences in the sample also encode this CDR3.

Using the deep immunoSEQ assay, multiplex PCR amplified TCR CDR3 regions from genomic DNA. Genomic DNA extracted from each cell subset was distributed evenly over all wells of several immunoSEQ 96-well plates, and each plate served as one replicate. For sorted subsets, around 200 ng genomic DNA, equal to some 28,000 T cell genomes, was loaded into each replicate PCR. Purified libraries were measured with a Qubit 3.0 fluorometer, size-checked on a Bioanalyzer 2100, and measured again with the KAPA Library Quantification kit. Each immunoSEQ 96-well plate was sequenced on its own single-read 150-cycle Illumina NextSeq 550 flow cell. In the original analysis: Because only junctional sequences without quality scores were contained in the immunoSEQ output, filtering matching that applied to full-length reads could not be performed. To assign V/J genes and CDR3, sequences were annotated using PyIR, a Python wrapper for IgBLAST v1.9, with IMGT germline references. Any read was removed if the V/J assignment was weak (E-value above 1e-6), the CDR3 was missing, or the read contained stop codons, out-of-frame junctions, or ambiguous translated residues. V3J clonotypes were defined as sequences sharing an identical inferred V gene, J gene, and CDR3 amino acid sequence. Percentage overlap between repertoires was calculated by dividing the number of shared unique clonotypes by the size of the smaller repertoire. Three approaches were used to assess repertoire richness: RTK rarefaction, the Chao1 estimator, and Recon v2.1 estimates of unobserved clonotypes. Generation probabilities were computed with OLGA for all TCRbeta clonotypes obtained by the gDNA method from a few donors. Not all clones reach the TCRdb copy of this immuneACCESS table, which keeps in-frame sequences only. Checked studies attribute under half of the gap to unresolved V genes and leave the rest unexplained. Clonal size and the V and J genes are those of that table, whereas D and trimming came from the DNA. This sample holds roughly 2,500,000 clones; 80% to 95% were observed only once. Roughly 0.39% of the sample goes to the ten largest clones.

The specimen was naive CD4+ T cells from PBMCs. The cell subset or site label of this sample denotes: CD45RA+ positively selected. This chain is built from TRBV5-1 and TRBJ2-3; TRBD2 fits 12 bases in the junction. The sequence came from a man between 18 and 29 years old in good health. Some clones in this sample may be carry-over from other donors' samples. The CDR3 region has the sequence CASSLGLAGESDTQYF. The nucleotide sequence reads as follows: TGCGCCAGCAGCTTGGGACTAGCGGGAGAGTCAGATACGCAGTATTTT.